Presented here are 28 T cell receptor beta chains from one specimen sequenced in a study of untreated major depressive disorder. Generated by immunoSEQ multiplex PCR, the TCRdb table keeps only in-frame clones and is missing some. The sample lists about 21,000 clones; roughly 90% were seen once. The sequencing input was CD4+ T cells from PBMCs. The receptor set was obtained from a woman between 35 and 50 years old in good health.

The chain carries TRBV28 and TRBJ1-5, with D hard to call. Germline V lookup: CDR1 MDHEN, CDR2 SYDVKM. The length of the CDR3 is 13 residues. V lost 5 bases and J lost 4, with 9 bases in between. CDR3 DNA: TGTGCCAGCAGTACTATAGGGAATCAGCCCCAGCATTTT. Translated, it gives CASSTIGNQPQHF.

The chain recombines TRBV5-6 with TRBJ2-3; 10 bases align to TRBD2. The V and J ends lost 0 bases and 1 base, in that order; junction bases with no gene match: 2. Germline V gene sequence: CDR1 SGHDT, CDR2 YYEEEE. There are 16 residues in the CDR3. DNA of the CDR3: TGTGCCAGCAGCTTGGTCCTAGCGGGGGGCACAGATACGCAGTATTTT. This gives the protein CASSLVLAGGTDTQYF.

CDR3: CASSQGIVLSYNEQFF. The CDR3 DNA follows: TGCGCCAGCAGCCAAGGGATCGTACTCTCCTACAATGAGCAGTTCTTC. The chain couples TRBV4-1 to TRBJ2-1; D ambiguous. Trimming took 1 base from V and 0 from J, leaving 10 bases between them. This CDR3 spans 16 amino acids. Germline values: CDR1 MGHRA, CDR2 YSYEKL.

V gene TRBV12-5 combines with J gene TRBJ2-7, with D unclear. Trimming shortened V by 1 base and J by 3 bases, and 10 bases separated the two germline ends. The CDR3 runs to 14 residues. The germline CDR1 and CDR2 sequences are LGHNT and FRNRAP. The chain's CDR3 is CASGLEKQVYEQYV. In nucleotides, the CDR3 is TGTGCTAGTGGTTTGGAAAAACAAGTCTACGAGCAGTACGTC.

This rearrangement joins TRBV2 to TRBJ1-1; D perhaps matches TRBD1 (5 bases). V lost 9 bases and J lost 0, with 14 bases in between. The CDR3 loop spans 14 amino acids. Germline V gene lookup returns CDR1 SNHLY and CDR2 FYNNEI. The CDR3 region has the DNA TGTGCCAGATTGAACCCAGGGATGAACACTGAAGCTTTCTTT. It translates to CARLNPGMNTEAFF.

The chain is built from TRBV19 and TRBJ2-2, with TRBD2 identical over 7 bases. This CDR3 has 15 residues. CDR1 is LNHDA and CDR2 is SQIVND in the germline V gene (reference sequence). V gave up 3 bases and J gave up 8 bases; unmatched junction bases: 9. CDR3 region: CASSIPGGLYGELFF. The CDR3 DNA is TGTGCCAGTAGTATCCCGGGGGGTCTCTATGGGGAGCTGTTTTTT.

The chain recombines TRBV14 with TRBJ1-5; D uncertain. CDR1 is SGHDN and CDR2 is FVKESK in the germline V gene. The CDR3 covers 12 residues. The germline V and J ends were trimmed by 3 bases and 7 bases, with 7 bases remaining between them. The CDR3 sequence is CASSQGQQPQHF. The CDR3 DNA reads TGTGCCAGCAGCCAGGGCCAACAGCCCCAGCATTTT.

The chain has TRBV7-8 and TRBJ2-7; tentative D call: TRBD2 (5 bases). The germline CDR1 and CDR2 sequences are SGHVS and FQNEAQ. Trimming stripped 0 bases from V and 4 bases from J, with 7 bases between. The CDR3 runs 13 residues. CDR3 nucleotide sequence: TGTGCCAGCAGCTTAGCTGAGGGTTACGAGCAGTACTTC. Translation gives CASSLAEGYEQYF.

V is TRBV5-8 and J is TRBJ1-4; D might be TRBD1 (6 bases). V was shortened by 0 bases and J by 4 bases, with 13 bases between the two germline ends. CDR3 size: 16 residues. Germline CDR1 and CDR2: SGHTS and YDEGEE. CDR3 sequence reads: CASSLGQAGGNEKLFF. The CDR3 DNA sequence: TGTGCCAGCAGCTTGGGACAGGCAGGTGGTAATGAAAAACTGTTTTTT.

The V and J genes are TRBV6-1 and TRBJ1-1; 7 positions agree with TRBD1. The ends lost 4 bases at V and 4 bases at J; junction bases unmatched: 9. The CDR3 extends over 15 amino acids. Germline CDR1 reads MNHNS; CDR2 reads SASEGT. The CDR3 loop reads CASSVLSTGLTEAFF. Here the CDR3 DNA reads TGTGCCAGCAGTGTCCTCTCGACAGGGCTCACTGAAGCTTTCTTT.

The gene calls are TRBV19 and TRBJ1-1; D is uncertain. The CDR3 has 13 amino acids. CDR1 and CDR2 from the germline V gene are LNHDA and SQIVND (reference sequence). V lost 7 bases and J 1 base, leaving 10 bases between the germline ends. The CDR3 region has the DNA TGTGCCAGTACCTCCCCTACGAACACTGAAGCTTTCTTT. Translated: CASTSPTNTEAFF.

The chain has TRBV7-2 and TRBJ2-7; D not resolved. V lost 1 base to trimming and J lost 0 bases, with 7 bases between them. Germline assignment: CDR1 SGHTA and CDR2 FQGNSA. The CDR3 sequence is 14 residues long. CDR3 region: CASSLVSSSYEQYF. CDR3 coding DNA: TGTGCCAGCAGCTTAGTGTCTAGCTCCTACGAGCAGTACTTC.

The chain joins TRBV2 to TRBJ2-6; no clear D gene. Germline V gene lookup returns CDR1 SNHLY and CDR2 FYNNEI. CDR3 length equals 15 residues. V was pared by 11 bases and J by 0 bases, with 14 bases between. The CDR3 loop is CASRAGNSGANVLTF. The CDR3 bases are TGTGCCTCCCGGGCAGGAAACTCTGGGGCCAACGTCCTGACTTTC. Supplemented by reference TRBV2 and TRBJ2-6, the full variable domain reads EPEVTQTPSHQVTQMGQEVILRCVPISNHLYFYWYRQILGQKVEFLVSFYNNEISEKSEIFDDQFSVERPDGSNFTLKIRSTKLEDSAMYFCASRAGNSGANVLTFGAGSRLTVL.

V is TRBV9 and J is TRBJ1-1; maybe TRBD1 (5 bases). There are 16 residues in the CDR3. V dropped 4 bases and J dropped 0 bases, with 16 bases sitting between them. Germline V lookup: CDR1 SGDLS, CDR2 YYNGEE. The CDR3: CASSTGDPVLNTEAFF. The CDR3 nucleotides are TGTGCCAGCAGCACCGGGGACCCGGTTTTGAACACTGAAGCTTTCTTT.

The chain recombines TRBV5-1 with TRBJ1-5; possibly TRBD1 for D (5 bases). This CDR3 has 16 amino acids. Trimming removed 2 bases from V and 0 bases from J, with 12 bases in between. CDR1 SGHRS and CDR2 YFSETQ come from the germline V gene. The DNA for the CDR3 is TGCGCCAGCAGCTTTGTCCTCAGGGTTAGCAATCAGCCCCAGCATTTT. Residues: CASSFVLRVSNQPQHF.

This sequence joins TRBV9 and TRBJ2-3; 8 bases align to TRBD2. The V gene's germline CDR1 is SGDLS and CDR2 YYNGEE. CDR3 length: 15 amino acids. V shed 2 bases, J shed 5 bases, and the junction held 7 bases outside the gene matches. The CDR3 bases are TGTGCCAGCAGCGTCAGCGGGAGTCAGGGAGATACGCAGTATTTT. As protein: CASSVSGSQGDTQYF.

This clone has only a few counts. The V call is TRBV7-6, the J call TRBJ1-6, with D perhaps TRBD1 (5 bases). The CDR3 consists of 15 residues. Per germline, CDR1 SGHVS and CDR2 FNYEAQ. The V and J ends lost 1 base and 6 bases respectively, with 10 bases between them. The CDR3 DNA follows: TGTGCCAGCAGCTTAGATGGGGGGGTTAATTCACCCCTCCACTTT. As protein: CASSLDGGVNSPLHF.

The V call is TRBV6-5, the J call TRBJ1-4, with D possibly TRBD1 on 5 matching bases. CDR3 size: 14 residues. Germline CDR1 MNHEY, CDR2 SVGAGI. Trimming stripped 0 bases from V and 8 bases from J, with 10 bases between. CDR3 bases: TGTGCCAGCAGTTACTCGATCGCAGGGGAAAAACTGTTTTTT. Amino acid sequence: CASSYSIAGEKLFF.

The J gene is TRBJ2-7, the V gene TRBV5-1, with a possible D match to TRBD2 (6 bases). The CDR3 has 14 amino acids. The germline CDR1 and CDR2 sequences are SGHRS and YFSETQ. Trimming left V 7 bases short and J 1 base short, with 15 bases between. As DNA, the CDR3 is TGCGCCAGCGCGAGTACCGCGGGATCCTACGAGCAGTACGTC. It codes for CASASTAGSYEQYV.

The chain links TRBV9 to TRBJ1-5, with D perhaps matching TRBD1 (6 bases). The germline V gene has CDR1 SGDLS and CDR2 YYNGEE. CDR3 length: 15 residues. V lost 4 bases, J lost 3 bases, and 14 bases lay in between. In nucleotides, the CDR3 is TGTGCCAGCAGCCGAGGGGGAGGCCTCAATCAGCCCCAGCATTTT. Its protein is CASSRGGGLNQPQHF. The full variable domain, with the rest looked up from reference TRBV9 and TRBJ1-5, is DSGVTQTPKHLITATGQRVTLRCSPRSGDLSVYWYQQSLDQGLQFLIQYYNGEERAKGNILERFSAQQFPDLHSELNLSSLELGDSALYFCASSRGGGLNQPQHFGDGTRLSIL.

The chain recombines TRBV7-2 with TRBJ1-3; D remains ambiguous. This CDR3 has 16 residues. V lost 3 bases, J lost 0 bases, and 12 bases lay in between. Germline V gene data show CDR1 as SGHTA and CDR2 as FQGNSA. The CDR3 reads CASSFREGRSGNTIYF. The CDR3 nucleotides are TGTGCCAGCAGCTTTAGAGAGGGCCGCTCTGGAAACACCATATATTTT. The full variable domain, with the rest looked up from reference TRBV7-2 and TRBJ1-3, is GAGVSQSPSNKVTEKGKDVELRCDPISGHTALYWYRQSLGQGLEFLIYFQGNSAPDKSGLPSDRFSAERTGGSVSTLTIQRTQQEDSAVYLCASSFREGRSGNTIYFGEGSWLTVV.

The gene calls are TRBV6-6 and TRBJ1-3; D unclear. This CDR3 is 14 amino acids long. Looked up from germline, CDR1 is MNHNY and CDR2 is SVGAGI (reference sequence). V shed 6 bases and J shed 4 bases, with 13 bases lying between them. The CDR3 region is CASSDPQIGNTIYF. DNA for the CDR3: TGTGCCAGCAGCGACCCCCAAATCGGAAACACCATATATTTT.

The chain uses TRBV5-1 and TRBJ1-4; D gene uncertain. Germline V lookup: CDR1 SGHRS, CDR2 YFSETQ. V was shortened by 0 bases and J by 6 bases, with 15 bases between the two germline ends. This CDR3 contains 16 residues. CDR3 amino acids: CASSLARSAGYEKLFF. The CDR3 DNA sequence: TGCGCCAGCAGCTTGGCGCGGTCGGCAGGATATGAAAAACTGTTTTTT.

V is TRBV5-4 and J is TRBJ1-1; D ambiguous. CDR3 length: 13 residues. In germline, CDR1 is SGHNT, CDR2 YYREEE (reference sequence). Trimming stripped 0 bases from V and 1 base from J, with 4 bases between. In DNA, the CDR3 is TGTGCCAGCAGCTTGGGAGGGAACACTGAAGCTTTCTTT. Its protein is CASSLGGNTEAFF.

The chain employs TRBV5-1 and TRBJ1-4, with D hard to call. The CDR3 loop spans 14 amino acids. Germline loops: CDR1 SGHRS, CDR2 YFSETQ. Trimming removed 4 bases at V and 5 bases at J, with 12 bases between. In nucleotides, the CDR3 is TGCGCCAGCAGCCTATCAGGAACAAATGAAAAACTGTTTTTT. This translates into CASSLSGTNEKLFF. The variable domain in full, with the rest retrieved from reference TRBV5-1 and TRBJ1-4, is KAGVTQTPRYLIKTRGQQVTLSCSPISGHRSVSWYQQTPGQGLQFLFEYFSETQRNKGNFPGRFSGRQFSNSRSEMNVSTLELGDSALYLCASSLSGTNEKLFFGSGTQLSVL.

V and J are TRBV6-5 and TRBJ2-7, with TRBD1 as a possible D gene (5 bases). The V end was cut by 2 bases, the J end by 2 bases, with 13 bases between. This CDR3 has 15 amino acids. Germline CDR1 is MNHEY and CDR2 is SVGAGI. CDR3 loop: CASSYSRLGAYEQYF. The DNA for the CDR3 is TGTGCCAGCAGTTACAGTCGTCTAGGGGCCTACGAGCAGTACTTC.

The rearrangement links TRBV30 to TRBJ2-3, with 8 nucleotides matching TRBD2. Germline loops: CDR1 GTSNPN, CDR2 SVGIG (reference sequence). This CDR3 has 14 residues. The trim removed 3 bases at V and 4 bases at J, leaving 6 bases unmatched. The CDR3 sequence: CAWRSGRAPDTQYF. CDR3 in DNA: TGTGCCTGGAGAAGCGGGAGAGCCCCAGATACGCAGTATTTT.

This clone was recorded only once. The chain combines TRBV2 with TRBJ2-4; no clear D. Trimming pared 6 bases from V and 2 bases from J, leaving 11 bases between. Germline assignment: CDR1 SNHLY and CDR2 FYNNEI. CDR3 size: 14 residues. The CDR3 bases are TGTGCCAGCAGGTTAGAAGTGACCAAAAACATTCAGTACTTC. This gives the protein CASRLEVTKNIQYF.